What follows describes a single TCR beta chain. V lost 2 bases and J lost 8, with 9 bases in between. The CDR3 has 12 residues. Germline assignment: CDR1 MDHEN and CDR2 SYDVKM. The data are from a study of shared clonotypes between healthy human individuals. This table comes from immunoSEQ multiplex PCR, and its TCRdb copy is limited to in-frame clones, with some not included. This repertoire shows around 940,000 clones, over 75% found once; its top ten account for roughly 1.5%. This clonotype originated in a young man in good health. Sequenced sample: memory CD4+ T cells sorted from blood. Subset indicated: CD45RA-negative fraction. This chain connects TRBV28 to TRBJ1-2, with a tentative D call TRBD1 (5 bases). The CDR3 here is CASSLPQGGYTF. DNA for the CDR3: TGTGCCAGCAGTTTACCCCAGGGCGGCTACACCTTC.